A selection of T cell receptor beta chains follows, all from one sample in a study of cytomegalovirus exposure and HLA in healthy donors. Sequenced by immunoSEQ multiplex PCR; TCRdb stores in-frame clones only, minus some. The data show about 140,000 clones, just under 80% seen once. Input material: PBMCs. The source is a man aged 25-45 years in good health and CMV-seronegative. CDR3s include the opening cysteine and the closing phenylalanine or tryptophan. The D gene is left open where the match is weak. Only some rows state a clone size, as once, few, many or a class for expanded clones.

TRBV5-1,NA,NA,TRBJ1-4,CASSSSGDKGEKLFF,TGCGCCAGCAGCTCCTCTGGGGACAAGGGCGAAAAACTGTTTTTT
TRBV6-5,NA,few,TRBJ1-1,CASSYSGVATEAFF,TGTGCCAGCAGTTACTCAGGGGTTGCCACTGAAGCTTTCTTT
TRBV7-9,NA,once,TRBJ2-3,CASTLTDTQYF,TGTGCCAGCACCCTCACAGATACGCAGTATTTT
TRBV7-9,NA,NA,TRBJ1-1,CASSLRQYGTEAFF,TGTGCCAGCAGCTTAAGACAGTATGGCACTGAAGCTTTCTTT
TRBV5-5,TRBD1,few,TRBJ1-1,CASSFTGTGNTEAFF,TGTGCCAGCAGCTTCACCGGGACAGGGAACACTGAAGCTTTCTTT
TRBV5-7,TRBD1,NA,TRBJ1-1,CASSLQGAPRTEAFF,TGTGCCAGCAGCTTACAGGGGGCGCCTCGGACTGAAGCTTTCTTT
TRBV5-1,NA,few,TRBJ2-2,CASSSRDFNTGELFF,TGCGCCAGCAGCTCCCGGGATTTTAACACCGGGGAGCTGTTTTTT
TRBV10-3,NA,NA,TRBJ2-7,CAISSNDRNSYEQYF,TGTGCCATCAGTTCCAACGACAGGAACTCCTACGAGCAGTACTTC
TRBV12-5,NA,NA,TRBJ1-1,CASGLGQVAAEAFF,TGTGCTAGTGGTCTTGGGCAAGTGGCAGCTGAAGCTTTCTTT
TRBV5-1,NA,NA,TRBJ1-1,CASSRGDRNTEAFF,TGCGCCAGCAGCCGAGGAGACAGGAACACTGAAGCTTTCTTT
TRBV5-1,TRBD2,NA,TRBJ2-1,CASSLVGGGPNEQFF,TGCGCCAGCAGCTTGGTCGGGGGGGGGCCTAATGAGCAGTTCTTC
TRBV19,NA,NA,TRBJ2-7,CASSIGPLSYEQYF,TGTGCCAGTAGTATAGGCCCTCTAAGCTACGAGCAGTACTTC
TRBV6-5,NA,NA,TRBJ1-2,CASSYSKGANYGYTF,TGTGCCAGCAGTTACTCGAAGGGAGCGAACTATGGCTACACCTTC
TRBV2,TRBD1,NA,TRBJ1-4,CASSEWGAQGDWSEKLFF,TGTGCCAGCAGTGAATGGGGTGCACAGGGGGATTGGAGTGAAAAACTGTTTTTT
TRBV2,TRBD2,NA,TRBJ2-3,CASSGTSGGVRTDTQYF,TGTGCCAGCAGTGGGACTAGCGGGGGCGTTCGTACAGATACGCAGTATTTT
TRBV19,TRBD1,NA,TRBJ1-1,CASSAGQGLAFF,TGTGCCAGTAGTGCGGGACAGGGGTTAGCTTTCTTT
TRBV5-8,NA,NA,TRBJ1-6,CASSFTGGQRNSPLHF,TGTGCCAGCAGCTTCACAGGAGGACAGCGTAATTCACCCCTCCACTTT
TRBV5-4,NA,NA,TRBJ1-1,CASSSGRVSFF,TGTGCCAGCAGCTCGGGGAGGGTCTCTTTCTTT
TRBV7-6,TRBD2,NA,TRBJ2-2,CASSSGLAGGRTGELFF,TGTGCCAGCAGCTCGGGACTAGCGGGAGGGCGTACCGGGGAGCTGTTTTTT
TRBV28,TRBD1,NA,TRBJ1-1,CASSPGGDGTEAFF,TGTGCCAGCAGTCCAGGGGGTGACGGGACTGAAGCTTTCTTT
TRBV5-4,TRBD2,NA,TRBJ2-3,CASTLKWTSGTTDTQYF,TGTGCCAGCACCTTGAAATGGACTAGCGGAACCACAGATACGCAGTATTTT
TRBV7-3,NA,few,TRBJ2-7,CASSLSEGHSYEQYF,TGTGCCAGCAGCTTAAGTGAGGGACACAGCTACGAGCAGTACTTC
TRBV28,NA,NA,TRBJ2-7,CASRQAGEQYF,TGTGCCAGCAGACAGGCGGGAGAGCAGTACTTC
TRBV6-1,NA,few,TRBJ1-1,CASSPRGNTEAFF,TGTGCCAGCAGCCCCAGGGGGAACACTGAAGCTTTCTTT
TRBV9,NA,NA,TRBJ1-4,CASSVSSRQAPNEKLFF,TGTGCCAGCAGCGTATCCTCTCGACAGGCCCCTAATGAAAAACTGTTTTTT
TRBV28,NA,NA,TRBJ1-1,CASSQQGRAFF,TGTGCCAGCAGTCAACAGGGTCGAGCTTTCTTT
TRBV7-3,TRBD2,NA,TRBJ2-1,CASSSGTSLYNEQFF,TGTGCCAGCAGCTCGGGGACTAGTCTGTACAATGAGCAGTTCTTC
TRBV28,TRBD1,NA,TRBJ1-4,CASTSQTGQSNEKLFF,TGTGCCAGCACTTCCCAGACGGGACAGTCTAATGAAAAACTGTTTTTT
TRBV7-6,TRBD1,few,TRBJ2-5,CASSLEMAGGSETQYF,TGTGCCAGCAGCTTAGAGATGGCAGGGGGTTCGGAGACCCAGTACTTC
TRBV4-2,TRBD2,NA,TRBJ2-1,CASSQGVMAGVSYNEQFF,TGTGCCAGCAGCCAGGGGGTAATGGCGGGAGTCAGCTACAATGAGCAGTTCTTC
TRBV5-1,TRBD1,once,TRBJ1-2,CASSLAQGFNYGYTF,TGCGCCAGCAGCTTGGCACAGGGGTTTAACTATGGCTACACCTTC
TRBV2,TRBD1,NA,TRBJ2-1,CASSLTGDEQFF,TGTGCCAGCTCTTTGACAGGGGATGAGCAGTTCTTC
TRBV4-1,NA,NA,TRBJ2-7,CASSQVRDIPSYEQYF,TGCGCCAGCAGCCAAGTCCGGGACATCCCATCCTACGAGCAGTACTTC
TRBV5-6,NA,once,TRBJ1-5,CASSFRGPSNQPQHF,TGTGCCAGCAGCTTCAGGGGTCCTAGCAATCAGCCCCAGCATTTT
TRBV9,TRBD2,NA,TRBJ2-3,CASSERLASTDTQYF,TGTGCCAGCAGCGAAAGACTAGCTAGCACAGATACGCAGTATTTT
TRBV5-4,TRBD2,NA,TRBJ2-5,CASSLVLAGGQETQYF,TGTGCCAGCAGCTTGGTCCTAGCGGGGGGTCAAGAGACCCAGTACTTC
TRBV7-3,NA,many,TRBJ1-3,CASSLWGVGNTIYF,TGTGCCAGCAGCTTATGGGGGGTGGGAAACACCATATATTTT
TRBV11-2,NA,few,TRBJ2-3,CASSLGANTDTQYF,TGTGCCAGCAGCCTAGGGGCTAACACAGATACGCAGTATTTT
TRBV5-1,NA,NA,TRBJ1-2,CASSLAARAEEGYTF,TGCGCCAGCAGCTTGGCGGCCAGGGCTGAGGAAGGCTACACCTTC
TRBV5-1,TRBD1,NA,TRBJ2-2,CASSTGGNTGELFF,TGCGCCAGCTCGACAGGGGGCAACACCGGGGAGCTGTTTTTT
TRBV4-1,TRBD2,NA,TRBJ2-7,CASSQGIRLAGGLIPEQYF,TGCGCCAGCAGCCAAGGAATCAGGCTAGCGGGGGGTCTAATCCCCGAGCAGTACTTC
TRBV5-1,NA,NA,TRBJ1-1,CASSLDTMNPEAFF,TGCGCCAGCAGCTTGGACACAATGAACCCTGAAGCTTTCTTT
TRBV19,TRBD1,NA,TRBJ1-2,CASSIDRGKSYGYTF,TGTGCCAGTAGTATAGACAGGGGGAAATCCTATGGCTACACCTTC
TRBV7-9,TRBD1,NA,TRBJ1-2,CASSLSDRAVGYTF,TGTGCCAGCAGCTTAAGTGACAGGGCCGTTGGCTACACCTTC
TRBV7-9,TRBD1,few,TRBJ2-7,CASTSRDRDYEQYF,TGTGCCAGCACCTCCCGGGACAGAGACTACGAGCAGTACTTC
TRBV4-1,TRBD1,NA,TRBJ1-1,CASSQGATGGPNRSTEAFF,TGCGCCAGCAGCCAAGGGGCGACAGGGGGGCCAAACCGGAGCACTGAAGCTTTCTTT
TRBV19,TRBD2,medium-sized,TRBJ2-7,CASSMGGSGYEQYF,TGTGCCAGTAGTATGGGGGGGAGCGGCTACGAGCAGTACTTC
TRBV15,TRBD1,NA,TRBJ2-7,CATSRPPPPGQGGSEQYF,TGTGCCACCAGCAGGCCCCCTCCTCCGGGACAGGGGGGGTCCGAGCAGTACTTC